This TCR beta chain was observed in a study of cytomegalovirus exposure and HLA in healthy donors. General observations from the study: In a later analysis, several top co-occurrence clusters appeared linked to parvovirus B19, influenza, CMV and Epstein-Barr virus.

V dropped 2 bases and J dropped 5 bases, with 15 bases sitting between them. The CDR3 has 15 amino acids. From germline, CDR1 is MDHEN and CDR2 SYDVKM. Comments on this clone: Its antigen is undetermined.

Donors consisted of healthy bone marrow donors. The study ran its PCR with 60 Vbeta and 13 Jbeta primers. Clones were sequenced by immunoSEQ multiplex PCR, and TCRdb holds only the in-frame ones, with some missing. This table holds about 160,000 clones, approximately 86% found once. Sequenced sample: PBMCs. This rearrangement joins TRBV28 to TRBJ2-5, with D unclear. This clonotype was obtained from a woman younger than 35 in good health and CMV-seronegative. The DNA for the CDR3 is TGTGCCAGCAGTTTAATAGTCTATAGTACGGAGACCCAGTACTTC. Its protein product is CASSLIVYSTETQYF.